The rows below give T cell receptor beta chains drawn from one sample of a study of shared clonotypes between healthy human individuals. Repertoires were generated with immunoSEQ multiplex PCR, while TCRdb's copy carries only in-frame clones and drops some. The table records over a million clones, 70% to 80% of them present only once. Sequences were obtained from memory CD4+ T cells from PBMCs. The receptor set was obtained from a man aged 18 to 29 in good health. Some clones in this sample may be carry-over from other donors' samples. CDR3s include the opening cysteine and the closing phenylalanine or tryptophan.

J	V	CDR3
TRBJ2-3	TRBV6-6	CASRDSRTDTQYF
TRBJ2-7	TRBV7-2	CASSLSGTNYEQYF
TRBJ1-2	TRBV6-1	CASSLYGYTF
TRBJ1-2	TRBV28	CASSLLSGLGYGYTF
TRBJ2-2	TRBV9	CASSVRTVAGELFF
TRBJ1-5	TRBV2	CASSDPNQPQHF
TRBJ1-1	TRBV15	CATNPRLGAEAFF
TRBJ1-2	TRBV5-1	CASRETGGLPGGYTF
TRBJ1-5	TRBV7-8	CASSLAGGQPQHF
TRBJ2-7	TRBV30	CAWSVVLAGEQYF
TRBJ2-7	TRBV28	CASSSPTSGRHGGPYEQYF
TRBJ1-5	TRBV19	CASSTLLQGSNQPQHF
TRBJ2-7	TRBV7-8	CASSFYRASYEQYF
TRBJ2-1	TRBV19	CATQKGTSGKNEQFF
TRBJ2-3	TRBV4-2	CASSQETRTSGRPDTQYF
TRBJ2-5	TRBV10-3	CAISESRYQETQYF
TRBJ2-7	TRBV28	CASSLAGVLSEQYF
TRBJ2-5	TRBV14	CASSPVYPQETQYF
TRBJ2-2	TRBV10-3	CAISIQGAGNTGELFF
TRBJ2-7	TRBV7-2	CASSPPVGRTPTRQYF
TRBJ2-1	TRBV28	CASRPWARGSGVDEQFF
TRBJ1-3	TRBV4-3	CASSQERRITARAGNTIYF
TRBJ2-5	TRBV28	CASSSLGGIETQYF
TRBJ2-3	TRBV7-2	CASSGPRGDTQYF
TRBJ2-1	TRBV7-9	CASSFDPGQGLNEQFF
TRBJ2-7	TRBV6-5	CASSYSTDCEQYF
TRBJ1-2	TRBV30	CAWSSGTAYGYTF
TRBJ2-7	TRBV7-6	CASSSTSGSNNEQYF
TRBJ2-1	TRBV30	CAWSIAGTRTNEQFF
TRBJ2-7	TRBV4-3	CASSQVGTRGYEQYF
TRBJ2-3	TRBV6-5	CASRTGSTDTQYF
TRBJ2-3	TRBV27	CASSHLASGSADTQYF
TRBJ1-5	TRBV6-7	CASSPLTGWNQPQHF
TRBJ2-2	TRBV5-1	CASSLTGETGELFF
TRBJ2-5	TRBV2	CASSDPWASGNQETQYF
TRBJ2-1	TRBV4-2	CASSQRTSGRARYNEQFF
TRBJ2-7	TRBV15	CATSRDPQRPYEQYF
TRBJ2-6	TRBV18	CASSPESGTGYFGANVLTF
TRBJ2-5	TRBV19	CASSLSWGYKETQYF
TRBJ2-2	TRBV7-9	CASSREDTGELFF
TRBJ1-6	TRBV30	CAWSVPSSYNSPLHF
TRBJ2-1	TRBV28	CASRTSGNIDEQFF
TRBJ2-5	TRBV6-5	CASSYEGTGSETQYF
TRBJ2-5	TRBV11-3	CASSLGTDPYF
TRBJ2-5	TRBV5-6	CASSSRGKFQETQYF
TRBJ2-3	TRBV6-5	CASSLNPQGTDTQYF
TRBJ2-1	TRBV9	CASSVGSGSNEQFF
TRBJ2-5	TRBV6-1	CAVSIGSQETQYF
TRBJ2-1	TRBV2	CASSDRSYNEQFF
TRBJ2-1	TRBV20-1	CSARDLSEQFF
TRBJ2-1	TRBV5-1	CASSLGPGSYNEQFF
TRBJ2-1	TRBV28	CASRDAGTGLHEQFF
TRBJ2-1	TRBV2	CAGKEANSYNEQFF
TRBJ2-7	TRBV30	CAWSAGRGGGHFYEQYF
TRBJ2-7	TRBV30	CAWSVQGYEQYF
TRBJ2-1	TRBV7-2	CASSLGDLNNEQFF
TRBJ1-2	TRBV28	CASRVLQGPYGYTF
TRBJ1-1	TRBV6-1	CASSVSFTEAFF